The sequence of this T cell receptor beta chain was determined in a study of blood T cell repertoires in COVID-19. Study background: Collection of acute and convalescent COVID-19 samples took place in the United States, Italy and Spain. PBMCs, B-cell-depleted T cells, or T cells provided the cDNA or gDNA that made up the material.

Methods used by the authors: Using reference gene primer amplification, nucleated cell counts were estimated. TCRdb keeps only in-frame clones here, not all; method: immunoSEQ multiplex PCR. D and trimming come from the DNA, and the V and J calls and clone size come from that table. Of roughly 150,000 clones in the sample, roughly 82% were seen once. This CDR3 is built from 13 residues. Germline V gene lookup returns CDR1 LGHNA and CDR2 YSLEER. With 0 bases removed from V and 7 bases from J, the gap between germline ends came to 9 bases. Sequences were obtained from peripheral blood. The clonotype was recovered from a woman in her fifties or sixties with acute or convalescent COVID-19. The rearrangement joins TRBV4-3 to TRBJ1-2; D is ambiguous. The DNA for the CDR3 is TGCGCCAGCAGCCAAGATAATACGGGTGGCTACACCTTC. Its translation is CASSQDNTGGYTF.